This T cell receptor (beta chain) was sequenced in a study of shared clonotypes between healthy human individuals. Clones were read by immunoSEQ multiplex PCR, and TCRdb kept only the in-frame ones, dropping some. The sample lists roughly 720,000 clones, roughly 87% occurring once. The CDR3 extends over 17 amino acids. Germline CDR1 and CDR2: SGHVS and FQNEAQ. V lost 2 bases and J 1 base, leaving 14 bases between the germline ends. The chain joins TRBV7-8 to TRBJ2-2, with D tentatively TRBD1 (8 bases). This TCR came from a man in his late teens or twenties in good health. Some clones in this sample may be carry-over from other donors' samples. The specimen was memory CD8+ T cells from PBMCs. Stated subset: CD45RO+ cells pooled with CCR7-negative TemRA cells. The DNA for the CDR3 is TGTGCCAGCAGCTTATTGCGGGGGACAGGGAACACCGGGGAGCTGTTTTTT. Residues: CASSLLRGTGNTGELFF.